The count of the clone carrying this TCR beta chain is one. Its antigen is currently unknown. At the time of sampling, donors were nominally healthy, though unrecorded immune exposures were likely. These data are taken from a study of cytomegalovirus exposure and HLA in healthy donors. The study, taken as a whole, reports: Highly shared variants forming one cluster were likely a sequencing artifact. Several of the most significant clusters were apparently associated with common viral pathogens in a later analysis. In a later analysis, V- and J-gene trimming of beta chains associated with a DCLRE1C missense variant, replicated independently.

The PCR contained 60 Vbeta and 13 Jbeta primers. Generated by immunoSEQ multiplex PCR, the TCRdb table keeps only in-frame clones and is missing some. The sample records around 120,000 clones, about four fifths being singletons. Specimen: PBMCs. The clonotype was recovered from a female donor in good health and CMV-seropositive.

This CDR3 is CASSLDSPSGNTIYF. For the CDR3, the DNA is TGTGCCAGCTCACTAGACAGTCCCTCTGGAAACACCATATATTTT. This sequence joins TRBV18 and TRBJ1-3; possibly TRBD1 for D (5 bases). Germline lookup yields CDR1 KGHSH and CDR2 LQKENI. V lost 4 bases to trimming and J lost 0 bases, with 10 bases between them. CDR3 length: 15 amino acids.